The sequence of this T cell receptor (beta chain) was determined in a study of blood T cell repertoires in COVID-19. For the study at large: Sites in the United States, Italy and Spain provided acute and convalescent COVID-19 samples.

Trimming took off 1 base at V and 0 bases at J, with 10 bases between the two ends. This CDR3 has 16 residues. CDR1 and CDR2 from the germline V gene are LNHDA and SQIVND (reference sequence). Sequencing was performed with immunoSEQ multiplex PCR; in TCRdb, only in-frame clones are kept and a portion is missing. This sample has just over 250,000 clones, with about 88% found just once. This clonotype was obtained from a man between 60 and 75 years old who had recovered from COVID-19. This chain links TRBV19 with TRBJ1-3; D is undetermined. The material sequenced was peripheral blood. As DNA, the CDR3 is TGTGCCAGTAGTATAGTTCCCGGCGGCTCTGGAAACACCATATATTTT. Protein sequence: CASSIVPGGSGNTIYF.